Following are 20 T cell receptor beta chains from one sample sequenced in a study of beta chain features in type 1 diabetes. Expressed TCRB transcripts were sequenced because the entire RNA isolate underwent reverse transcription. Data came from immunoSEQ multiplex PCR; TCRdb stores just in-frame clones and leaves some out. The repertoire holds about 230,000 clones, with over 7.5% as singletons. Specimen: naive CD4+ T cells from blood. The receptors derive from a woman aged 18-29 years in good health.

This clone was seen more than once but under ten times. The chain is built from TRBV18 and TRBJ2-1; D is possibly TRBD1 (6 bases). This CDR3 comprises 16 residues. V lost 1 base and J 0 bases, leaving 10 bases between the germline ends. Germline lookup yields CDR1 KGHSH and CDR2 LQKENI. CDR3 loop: CASSPRQVISYNEQFF. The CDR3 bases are TGTGCCAGCTCACCACGACAGGTTATCTCCTACAATGAGCAGTTCTTC. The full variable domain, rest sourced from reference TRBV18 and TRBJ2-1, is NAGVMQNPRHLVRRRGQEARLRCSPMKGHSHVYWYRQLPEEGLKFMVYLQKENIIDESGMPKERFSAEFPKEGPSILRIQQVVRGDSAAYFCASSPRQVISYNEQFFGPGTRLTVL.

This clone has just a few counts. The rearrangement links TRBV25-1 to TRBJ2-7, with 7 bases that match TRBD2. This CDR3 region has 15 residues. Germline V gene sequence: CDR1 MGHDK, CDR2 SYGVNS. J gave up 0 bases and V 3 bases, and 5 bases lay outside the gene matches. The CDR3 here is CASSDSSGYSYEQYF. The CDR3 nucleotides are TGTGCCAGCAGTGACTCTAGCGGTTACTCCTACGAGCAGTACTTC.

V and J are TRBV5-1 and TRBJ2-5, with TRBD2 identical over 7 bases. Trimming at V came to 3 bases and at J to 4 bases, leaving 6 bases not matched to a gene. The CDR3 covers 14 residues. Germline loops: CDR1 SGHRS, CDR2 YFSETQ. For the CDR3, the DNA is TGCGCCAGCAGCTCCACTAGCGTTCCAGAGACCCAGTACTTC. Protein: CASSSTSVPETQYF.

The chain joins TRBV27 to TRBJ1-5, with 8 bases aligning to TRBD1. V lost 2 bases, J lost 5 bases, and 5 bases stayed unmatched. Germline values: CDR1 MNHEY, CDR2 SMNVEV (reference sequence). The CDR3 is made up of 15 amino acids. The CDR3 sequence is CASSLVQGADQPQHF. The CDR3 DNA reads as TGTGCCAGCAGTTTAGTCCAGGGGGCAGATCAGCCCCAGCATTTT.

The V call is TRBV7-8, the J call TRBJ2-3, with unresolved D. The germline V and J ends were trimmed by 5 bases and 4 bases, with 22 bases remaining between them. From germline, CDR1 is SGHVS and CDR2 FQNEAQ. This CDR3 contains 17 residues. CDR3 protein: CASSPVRLPIEADTQYF. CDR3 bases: TGTGCCAGCAGCCCGGTTCGACTCCCAATAGAGGCAGATACGCAGTATTTT.

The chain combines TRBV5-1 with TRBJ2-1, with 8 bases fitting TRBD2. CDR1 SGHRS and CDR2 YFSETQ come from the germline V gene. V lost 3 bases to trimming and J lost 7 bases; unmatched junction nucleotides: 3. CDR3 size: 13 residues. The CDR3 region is CASSWTSRNEQFF. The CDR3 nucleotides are TGCGCCAGCAGCTGGACTAGCCGGAATGAGCAGTTCTTC.

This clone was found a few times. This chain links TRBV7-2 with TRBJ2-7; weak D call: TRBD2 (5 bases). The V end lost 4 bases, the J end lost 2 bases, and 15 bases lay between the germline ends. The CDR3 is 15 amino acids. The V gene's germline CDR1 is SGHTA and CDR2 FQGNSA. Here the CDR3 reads CASSSDFARTYEQYF. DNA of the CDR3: TGTGCCAGCAGCTCGGACTTCGCGCGTACCTACGAGCAGTACTTC.

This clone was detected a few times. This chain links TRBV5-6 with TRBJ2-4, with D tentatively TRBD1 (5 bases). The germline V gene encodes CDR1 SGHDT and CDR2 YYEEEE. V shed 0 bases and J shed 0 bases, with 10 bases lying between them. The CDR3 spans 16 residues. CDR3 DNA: TGTGCCAGCAGCTTGGGACAGAGTGTAGCCAAAAACATTCAGTACTTC. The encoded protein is CASSLGQSVAKNIQYF.

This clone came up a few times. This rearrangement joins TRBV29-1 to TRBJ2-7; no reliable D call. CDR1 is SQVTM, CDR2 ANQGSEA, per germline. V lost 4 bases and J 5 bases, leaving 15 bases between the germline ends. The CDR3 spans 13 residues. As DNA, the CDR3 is TGCAGCGTTGGAAGCGACGCCTACCACGAGCAGTACTTC. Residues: CSVGSDAYHEQYF.

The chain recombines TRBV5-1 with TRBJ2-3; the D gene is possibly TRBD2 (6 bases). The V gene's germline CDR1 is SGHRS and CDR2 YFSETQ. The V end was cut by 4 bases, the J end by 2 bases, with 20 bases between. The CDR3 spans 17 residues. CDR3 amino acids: CASSLGFGTPVTDTQYF. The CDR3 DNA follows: TGCGCCAGCAGCCTGGGGTTCGGGACTCCGGTCACAGATACGCAGTATTTT.

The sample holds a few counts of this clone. As DNA, the CDR3 is TGTGCCTGGAGGGCCGGGACAGGGGCCACAGATACGCAGTATTTT. Translation gives CAWRAGTGATDTQYF. The chain employs TRBV30 and TRBJ2-3, with TRBD1 matching over 10 bases. With 3 bases clipped from V and 2 bases from J, the junction kept 5 bases outside the gene matches. Per the germline V gene, CDR1 is GTSNPN and CDR2 is SVGIG (reference sequence). The CDR3 is made up of 15 amino acids.

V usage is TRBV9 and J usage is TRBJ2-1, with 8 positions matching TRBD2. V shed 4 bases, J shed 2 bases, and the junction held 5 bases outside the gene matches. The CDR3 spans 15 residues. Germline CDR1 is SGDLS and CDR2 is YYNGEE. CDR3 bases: TGTGCCAGCAGCTTAATAGCGGGGACCTACAATGAGCAGTTCTTC. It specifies CASSLIAGTYNEQFF.

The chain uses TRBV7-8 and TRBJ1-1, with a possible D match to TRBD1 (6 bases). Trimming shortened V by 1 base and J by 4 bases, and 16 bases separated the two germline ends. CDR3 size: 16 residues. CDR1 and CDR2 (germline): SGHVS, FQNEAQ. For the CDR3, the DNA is TGTGCCAGCAGCTTAGGGCCTGCAGGGGTAAGCACTGAAGCTTTCTTT. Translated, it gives CASSLGPAGVSTEAFF.

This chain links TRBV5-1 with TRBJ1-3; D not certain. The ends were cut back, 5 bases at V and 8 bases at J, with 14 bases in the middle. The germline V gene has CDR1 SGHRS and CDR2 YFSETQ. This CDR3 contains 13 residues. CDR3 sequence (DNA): TGCGCCAGCAGTCCTCCCTCCCTTTACACCATATATTTT. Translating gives CASSPPSLYTIYF. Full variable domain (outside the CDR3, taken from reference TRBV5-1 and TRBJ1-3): KAGVTQTPRYLIKTRGQQVTLSCSPISGHRSVSWYQQTPGQGLQFLFEYFSETQRNKGNFPGRFSGRQFSNSRSEMNVSTLELGDSALYLCASSPPSLYTIYFGEGSWLTVV.

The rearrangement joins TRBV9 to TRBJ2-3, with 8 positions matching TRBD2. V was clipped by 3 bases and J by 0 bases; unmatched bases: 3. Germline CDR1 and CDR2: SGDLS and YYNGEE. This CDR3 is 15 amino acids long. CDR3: CASSGRGGSTDTQYF. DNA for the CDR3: TGTGCCAGCAGCGGACGGGGGGGAAGCACAGATACGCAGTATTTT.

CDR3 sequence: CASSLPPPVNTEAFF. Written as DNA, the CDR3 is TGTGCCAGCAGCTTGCCGCCCCCGGTGAACACTGAAGCTTTCTTT. V gene TRBV5-5 combines with J gene TRBJ1-1, with D hard to call. The CDR3 is 15 residues long. The ends were cut back, 1 base at V and 0 bases at J, with 10 bases in the middle. Germline CDR1 is SGHKS and CDR2 is YYEKEE (reference sequence). Full variable domain (outside the CDR3, taken from reference TRBV5-5 and TRBJ1-1): DAGVTQSPTHLIKTRGQQVTLRCSPISGHKSVSWYQQVLGQGPQFIFQYYEKEERGRGNFPDRFSARQFPNYSSELNVNALLLGDSALYLCASSLPPPVNTEAFFGQGTRLTVV.

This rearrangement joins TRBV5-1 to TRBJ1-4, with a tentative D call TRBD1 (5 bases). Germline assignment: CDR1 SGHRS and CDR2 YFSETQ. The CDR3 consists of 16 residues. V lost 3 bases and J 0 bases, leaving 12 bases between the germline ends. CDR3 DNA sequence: TGCGCCAGCAGCTCCGGGACTGGCCCAACTAATGAAAAACTGTTTTTT. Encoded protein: CASSSGTGPTNEKLFF.

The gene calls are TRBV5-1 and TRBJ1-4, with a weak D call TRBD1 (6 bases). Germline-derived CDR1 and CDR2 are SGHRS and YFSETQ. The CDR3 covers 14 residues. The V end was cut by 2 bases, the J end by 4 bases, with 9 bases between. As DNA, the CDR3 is TGCGCCAGCAGCTTTCAGGGGAATAATGAAAAACTGTTTTTT. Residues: CASSFQGNNEKLFF. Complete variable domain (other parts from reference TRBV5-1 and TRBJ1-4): KAGVTQTPRYLIKTRGQQVTLSCSPISGHRSVSWYQQTPGQGLQFLFEYFSETQRNKGNFPGRFSGRQFSNSRSEMNVSTLELGDSALYLCASSFQGNNEKLFFGSGTQLSVL.

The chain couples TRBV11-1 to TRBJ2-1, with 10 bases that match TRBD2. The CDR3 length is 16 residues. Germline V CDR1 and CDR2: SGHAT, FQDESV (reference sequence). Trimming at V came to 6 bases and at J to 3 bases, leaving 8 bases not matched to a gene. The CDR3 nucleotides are TGTGCCAGCAGGCAGGCTAGCGGGGGTAGCTACAATGAGCAGTTCTTC. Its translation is CASRQASGGSYNEQFF.

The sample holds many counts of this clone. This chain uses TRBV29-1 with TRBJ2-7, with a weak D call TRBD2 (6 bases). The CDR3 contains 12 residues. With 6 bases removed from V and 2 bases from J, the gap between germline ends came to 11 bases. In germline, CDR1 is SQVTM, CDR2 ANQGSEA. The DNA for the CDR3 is TGCAGCGTCGCGGAGGGCCCCTACGAGCAGTACTTC. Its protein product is CSVAEGPYEQYF.